The next 21 T cell receptor beta chains were all read from a single sample in a study of T cells in Graves' hyperthyroidism and ophthalmopathy. TCR beta CDR3 regions were amplified from RNA transcripts. During a first-round RT-PCR of the TCR CDR3, the HTBI primer set was used. TCRdb reprocessed the multiplex PCR reads via MiXCR and lists one record per CDR3 protein. The sample holds roughly 530,000 distinct CDR3 sequences, roughly a sixth seen once. The source material was blood. The receptors here all came from a young woman with Graves' ophthalmopathy.

This chain links TRBV7-3 with TRBJ2-1; TRBD2 is a possible D gene (5 bases). CDR3 length equals 15 residues. Germline V CDR1 and CDR2: SGHTA, FQGTGA. Trimming pared 4 bases from V and 7 bases from J, leaving 17 bases between. CDR3 DNA: TGTGCCAGCAGCTCCGCCAGCGGCCGGCGAAATGAGCAGTTCTTC. Translated, it gives CASSSASGRRNEQFF.

This clonotype was seen many times. CDR3 sequence: CASRGRNTGELFF. The DNA of the CDR3 is TGTGCCAGCAGGGGTCGGAACACCGGGGAGCTGTTTTTT. The chain has TRBV6-1 and TRBJ2-2; no firm D call. V lost 6 bases and J lost 1, with 6 bases in between. Germline-derived CDR1 and CDR2 are MNHNS and SASEGT. CDR3 length: 13 residues.

This clonotype was seen repeatedly, ten times or more. The chain has TRBV20-1 and TRBJ1-1; D is unresolved. CDR1 is DFQATT and CDR2 is SNEGSKA in the germline V gene (reference sequence). The CDR3 consists of 14 residues. With 6 bases removed from V and 2 bases from J, the gap between germline ends came to 16 bases. CDR3 sequence: CSALNLRSNTEAFF. In DNA form, the CDR3 reads TGCAGTGCCCTAAACCTTCGTAGCAACACTGAAGCTTTCTTT.

This clonotype was counted at least ten times. J is TRBJ1-6 and V is TRBV10-2; D is undetermined. Trimming took off 2 bases at V and 10 bases at J, with 12 bases between the two ends. Germline CDR1 and CDR2: WSHSY and SAAADI. This CDR3 is 14 amino acids long. CDR3 sequence: CASSEDQVASPLHF. The CDR3 DNA reads TGCGCCAGCAGTGAGGATCAGGTCGCATCACCCCTCCACTTT.

As for this clonotype: One end of the junction varies from germline; a read error may be responsible. The V and J genes are TRBV7-3 and TRBJ2-1; D uncertain. The germline CDR1 and CDR2 sequences are SGHTA and FQGTGA. This CDR3 is built from 17 residues. CDR3 sequence: CASSPGKGRLSYSEQFF. CDR3 DNA sequence: TGTGCCAGCAGCCCCGGTAAAGGGCGGCTCTCCTACAGTGAGCAGTTCTTC. The full variable domain, its missing parts supplied by reference TRBV7-3 and TRBJ2-1, is GAGVSQTPSNKVTEKGKYVELRCDPISGHTALYWYRQSLGQGPEFLIYFQGTGAADDSGLPNDRFFAVRPEGSVSTLKIQRTERGDSAVYLCASSPGKGRLSYSEQFFGPGTRLTVL.

The J gene is TRBJ2-7, the V gene TRBV4-3; D is perhaps TRBD2 (6 bases). The CDR3 is 16 amino acids. Germline-derived CDR1 and CDR2 are LGHNA and YSLEER. V lost 0 bases to trimming and J lost 2 bases, with 14 bases between them. The CDR3 is CASSQEAGPHTYEQYF. The CDR3 coding sequence is TGCGCCAGCAGCCAAGAGGCGGGACCCCACACCTACGAGCAGTACTTC.

For the CDR3, the DNA is TGCGCCAGCAGCCAAGCCTCTAGCGGGAGTTACGAGCAGTACTTC. This encodes CASSQASSGSYEQYF. The chain recombines TRBV4-1 with TRBJ2-7; 10 bases align to TRBD2. This CDR3 is built from 15 residues. Germline V lookup: CDR1 MGHRA, CDR2 YSYEKL. The junction had 4 bases not matched to a gene; V was cut back by 1 base and J by 4 bases.

In this sample, this clonotype turned up many times. The chain has TRBV6-1 and TRBJ2-1; D unclear. V was pared by 8 bases and J by 6 bases, with 11 bases between. The CDR3 contains 12 residues. CDR1 and CDR2 from the germline V gene are MNHNS and SASEGT. CDR3 loop: CASGKFGNEQFF. In nucleotides, the CDR3 is TGTGCCAGCGGGAAGTTTGGCAATGAGCAGTTCTTC.

This clonotype showed up just a few times. J is TRBJ1-1 and V is TRBV19; D remains unclear. Germline V gene lookup returns CDR1 LNHDA and CDR2 SQIVND (reference sequence). CDR3 size: 14 residues. V dropped 3 bases and J dropped 1 base, with 9 bases sitting between them. The CDR3 protein is CASSIYDANTEAFF. CDR3 DNA: TGTGCCAGTAGTATTTATGACGCGAACACTGAAGCTTTCTTT.

The V gene is TRBV9, the J gene TRBJ1-1, with D unresolved. Deletions cut 0 bases from V and 4 bases from J, with 16 bases between. CDR3 size: 16 residues. The germline V gene encodes CDR1 SGDLS and CDR2 YYNGEE. Here the CDR3 DNA reads TGTGCCAGCAGCGTAGGAGCCCGACCCTCAGGCACTGAAGCTTTCTTT. Residues: CASSVGARPSGTEAFF.

This clonotype was counted only a few times. This chain joins TRBV13 and TRBJ1-5; D gene uncertain. The CDR3 is 14 residues long. The V and J ends lost 5 bases and 7 bases respectively, with 15 bases between them. CDR1 PRHDT and CDR2 FYEKMQ come from the germline V gene (reference sequence). CDR3 amino acids: CASSVDGVGQPQHF. In DNA form, the CDR3 reads TGTGCCAGCAGCGTAGATGGGGTGGGGCAGCCCCAGCATTTT.

The chain carries TRBV6-5 and TRBJ1-4, with D tentatively TRBD1 (5 bases). V was pared by 2 bases and J by 11 bases, with 12 bases between. Germline V gene lookup returns CDR1 MNHEY and CDR2 SVGAGI. The CDR3 spans 13 residues. This chain's CDR3 is CASSYGGSGKLFF. CDR3 sequence (DNA): TGTGCCAGCAGTTACGGGGGATCTGGGAAACTGTTTTTT.

The rearrangement uses TRBV10-3 and TRBJ2-5, with D maybe TRBD1 (6 bases). The CDR3 length is 12 residues. V was pared by 6 bases and J by 5 bases, with 10 bases between. Germline V gives CDR1 ENHRY, CDR2 SYGVKD. The CDR3 region has the DNA TGTGCCATCAGGGACAGCGGCGAGACCCAGTACTTC. Its translation is CAIRDSGETQYF.

This clonotype showed up many times. This chain connects TRBV7-8 to TRBJ1-5, with D perhaps TRBD1 (6 bases). The CDR3 has 17 amino acids. V dropped 1 base and J dropped 2 bases, with 15 bases sitting between them. CDR1 is SGHVS, CDR2 FQNEAQ, per germline. CDR3 loop: CASSLGGGGIGNQPQHF. In DNA form, the CDR3 reads TGTGCCAGCAGCTTAGGTGGAGGGGGTATTGGCAATCAGCCCCAGCATTTT.

This clonotype has a count of ten or more. The gene calls are TRBV6-1 and TRBJ2-1, with TRBD2 as a possible D gene (6 bases). Germline CDR1 and CDR2: MNHNS and SASEGT. The CDR3 extends over 14 amino acids. Trimming took 3 bases from V and 3 from J, leaving 9 bases between them. CDR3 coding DNA: TGTGCCAGCAGTGAGGGCGGGAACTACAATGAGCAGTTCTTC. Translated, it gives CASSEGGNYNEQFF.

The chain carries TRBV3-1 and TRBJ1-2, with 7 bases matching TRBD1. Trimming took 0 bases from V and 2 from J; bases not matched to a gene: 9. CDR1 LGHDT and CDR2 YNNKEL come from the germline V gene (reference sequence). The CDR3 consists of 17 residues. DNA for the CDR3: TGTGCCAGCAGCCAAGATTTGTGGCAGGGGGTGAACTATGGCTACACCTTC. Amino acids: CASSQDLWQGVNYGYTF. The entire variable domain, with the rest obtained from reference TRBV3-1 and TRBJ1-2, is as follows: DTAVSQTPKYLVTQMGNDKSIKCEQNLGHDTMYWYKQDSKKFLKIMFSYNNKELIINETVPNRFSPKSPDKAHLNLHINSLELGDSAVYFCASSQDLWQGVNYGYTFGSGTRLTVV.

This clonotype was observed many times. V gene TRBV6-1 combines with J gene TRBJ2-7; D not resolved. Germline V gene sequence: CDR1 MNHNS, CDR2 SASEGT. There are 13 residues in the CDR3. V lost 5 bases to trimming and J lost 4 bases, with 12 bases between them. Here the CDR3 DNA reads TGTGCCAGCAGTCTTCGGGCTCCATACGAGCAGTACTTC. This gives the protein CASSLRAPYEQYF.

This clonotype was seen only a few times. V is TRBV29-1 and J is TRBJ2-1; weak D call: TRBD1 (6 bases). The CDR3 covers 16 residues. V lost 4 bases and J lost 0, with 16 bases in between. CDR1 SQVTM and CDR2 ANQGSEA come from the germline V gene. DNA of the CDR3: TGCAGCGTTGCCAGACAGGCCCGACTCTCCTACAATGAGCAGTTCTTC. Translated, it gives CSVARQARLSYNEQFF.

This clonotype was found many times. This may stem from a read error, because a much larger clone lies one nucleotide away. Here the CDR3 DNA reads TGTGCCAGCAGCTTAAACAGGAACACTGAAGCTTTCTTT. Its translation is CASSLNRNTEAFF. This chain links TRBV5-1 with TRBJ1-1; D not resolved. Germline CDR1 reads SGHRS; CDR2 reads YFSETQ. This CDR3 spans 13 amino acids.

This clonotype was seen more than once but under ten times. A much larger clone lies a single base off, so this may be a read error. The chain is built from TRBV9 and TRBJ1-4, with D possibly being TRBD1 (6 bases). In germline, CDR1 is SGDLS, CDR2 YYNGEE. The length of the CDR3 is 15 residues. The CDR3 bases are TGTGCCAGCAGCGTCTCAGGGGAGGGTAATGAAGAACTGTTTTTT. Residues: CASSVSGEGNEELFF.

The chain joins TRBV4-2 to TRBJ1-1, with TRBD1 matching over 7 bases. CDR1 and CDR2 (germline): LGHNA, YNFKEQ. Trimming cost V 5 bases and J 4 bases; bases outside gene matches: 4. This CDR3 region has 13 residues. CDR3 nucleotides: TGTGCCAGCAGCAAAACAGGGGCCACTGAAGCTTTCTTT. Protein: CASSKTGATEAFF.